This TCR beta chain was sequenced for a study of OX40 agonist ivuxolimab in advanced cancers. Background for the entire study: Ivuxolimab, which targeted the costimulatory receptor OX40 (CD134), was an agonistic, fully human IgG2 monoclonal antibody. The paper covers the monotherapy dose-escalation part of the phase I ivuxolimab trial, which included N of about 50 patients. The purpose of peripheral TCRbeta sequencing was to test whether ivuxolimab changed TCR sequence diversity and led to clonal T-cell expansion. Partial responses occurred in three dose-escalation patients, of whom one had hepatocellular carcinoma and two had cutaneous melanoma. Of the roughly 53 patients in dose escalation, some 20 had hepatocellular carcinoma, about 15 had melanoma, 9 had renal cell carcinoma and 9 had head and neck cancer. Patients were allowed to have had prior anti-PD-1, anti-PD-L1 or anti-CTLA-4 therapy, and approximately 40% of the dose-escalation patients had previously received checkpoint inhibitors. Intravenous ivuxolimab was administered to patients every 2 weeks at six dose levels: 0.01, 0.1, 0.3, 1.5, 3 and 10 mg/kg. The dose-escalation cohort was roughly 80% male with a mean age of about 54 years, ranging from roughly 23 to 90. General findings and caveats noted by the study authors: After ivuxolimab, CD8+ T cells had more expanded clones than CD4+ T cells on average. At doses from 0.1 to 3.0 mg/kg, clonal expansion was seen in both CD4+ and CD8+ blood T cells between baseline and week 6. In the 0.1-3.0 mg/kg groups, partial responders had among the lowest normalized peripheral clonal expansion, particularly in CD8+ T cells. Low levels of normalized T-cell clonal expansion were also seen in some patients who did not respond. Antigen specificity was not determined for the clonally expanded peripheral T cells.

From a lookup of the germline V gene (reference sequence), CDR1 and CDR2 are SEHNR and FQNEAQ. From its cysteine to its phenylalanine, the CDR3 spans 19 amino acids. Only CDR3 DNA is held: 57 bases, read in frame from base 1. V ends up 7 bases short and J 4 bases short, with an unmatched junction base count of 15. For sequencing of the TCRbeta CDR3 region, genomic DNA was extracted from the sorted cells. TCRbeta CDR3 regions were sequenced using the immunoSEQ Assay. TCRdb re-hosts the immuneACCESS table, in-frame sequences only. Its copies lack some clones; in the studies checked, an unresolved V gene accounts for under half of them, and the cause for the rest is not known. The sample has about 23,000 clones on record, around 84% of them singletons. The leading ten clones occupy more than 11% of the sample. Patients with a history of autoimmune disease or receiving systemic immunosuppression were excluded from the trial. Peripheral blood for TCR sequencing was drawn from every dose cohort at baseline, at cycle 4 day 1 and at cycle 7 day 1. The samples were taken from a phase I, first-in-human, multicenter, open-label dose-escalation trial of ivuxolimab. Adults with locally advanced or metastatic melanoma, renal cell, hepatocellular, or head and neck squamous cell carcinoma were enrolled in the trial. Before TCR sequencing, CD4+ and CD8+ T cells were separately sorted from peripheral blood.

For this clone: Its binding antigen is unknown. There are no base qualities to consult, and no much larger clone falls within one base.

In this chain, TRBV7-9 is recombined with TRBJ2-6, with TRBD1 identical over 11 junction bases. The starting material was CD4+ or CD8+ T cells sorted from blood, obtained in a trial of the OX40 agonist ivuxolimab. This clonotype was obtained from an adult with an advanced solid tumor such as melanoma, head and neck, liver or kidney cancer. The sequenced DNA: TGTGCCAGCACCTCCACCGGGGACAGGGGGTTTTACGGGGCCAACGTCCTGACTTTC. Translated, it gives CASTSTGDRGFYGANVLTF.